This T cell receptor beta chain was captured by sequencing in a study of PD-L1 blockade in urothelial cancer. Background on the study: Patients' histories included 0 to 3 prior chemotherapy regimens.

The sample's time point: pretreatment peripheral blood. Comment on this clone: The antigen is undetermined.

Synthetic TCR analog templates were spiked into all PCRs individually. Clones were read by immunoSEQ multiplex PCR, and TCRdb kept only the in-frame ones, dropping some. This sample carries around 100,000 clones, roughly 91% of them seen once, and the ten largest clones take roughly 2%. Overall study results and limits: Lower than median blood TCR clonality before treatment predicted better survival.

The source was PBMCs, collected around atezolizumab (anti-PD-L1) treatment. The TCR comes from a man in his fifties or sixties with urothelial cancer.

CDR3 region: CATSRSLAGGPSYNEQFF. The CDR3, as DNA: TGTGCCACCAGCAGGTCTCTAGCGGGAGGGCCCTCCTACAATGAGCAGTTCTTC. This chain joins TRBV15 and TRBJ2-1, with 12 nucleotides matching TRBD2. CDR1 is LNHNV and CDR2 is YYDKDF in the germline V gene (reference sequence). The CDR3 runs to 18 residues. V was pared by 3 bases and J by 0 bases, with 6 bases of the junction left unmatched.